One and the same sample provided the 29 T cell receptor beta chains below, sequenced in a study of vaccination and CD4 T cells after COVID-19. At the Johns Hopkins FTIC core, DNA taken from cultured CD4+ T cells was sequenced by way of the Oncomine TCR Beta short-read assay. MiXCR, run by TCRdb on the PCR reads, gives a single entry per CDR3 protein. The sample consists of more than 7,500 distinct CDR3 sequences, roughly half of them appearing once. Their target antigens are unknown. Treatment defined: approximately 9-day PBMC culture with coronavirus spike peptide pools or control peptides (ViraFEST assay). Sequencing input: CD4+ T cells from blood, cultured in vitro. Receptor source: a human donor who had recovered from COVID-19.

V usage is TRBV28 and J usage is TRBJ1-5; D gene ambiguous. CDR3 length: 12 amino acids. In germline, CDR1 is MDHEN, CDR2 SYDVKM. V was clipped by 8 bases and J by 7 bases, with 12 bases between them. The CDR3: CASRGGPQPQHF. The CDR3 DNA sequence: TGTGCCAGCCGAGGAGGACCCCAGCCCCAGCATTTT.

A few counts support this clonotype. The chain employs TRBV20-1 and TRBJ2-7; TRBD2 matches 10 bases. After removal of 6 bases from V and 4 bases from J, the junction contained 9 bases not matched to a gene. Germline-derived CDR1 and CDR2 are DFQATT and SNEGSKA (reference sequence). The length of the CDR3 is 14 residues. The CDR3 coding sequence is TGCAGTGCAATTACTAGCGGGGTTGGATACGAGCAGTACTTC. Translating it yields CSAITSGVGYEQYF.

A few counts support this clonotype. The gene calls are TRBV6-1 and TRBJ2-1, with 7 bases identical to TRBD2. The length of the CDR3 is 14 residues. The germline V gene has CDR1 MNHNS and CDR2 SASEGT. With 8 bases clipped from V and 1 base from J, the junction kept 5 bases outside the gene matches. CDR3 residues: CASRPSGSYNEQFF. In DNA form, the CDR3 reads TGTGCCAGCCGCCCTAGCGGTTCCTACAATGAGCAGTTCTTC.

The CDR3 DNA reads TGTGCCAGCAGCTCTCAGGGAGCGGGGAACACTGAAGCTTTCTTT. Its translation: CASSSQGAGNTEAFF. The chain employs TRBV7-2 and TRBJ1-1; tentatively, D is TRBD1 (5 bases). Trimming removed 4 bases from V and 1 base from J, with 13 bases in between. Germline V gene sequence: CDR1 SGHTA, CDR2 FQGNSA. The CDR3 is 15 residues long.

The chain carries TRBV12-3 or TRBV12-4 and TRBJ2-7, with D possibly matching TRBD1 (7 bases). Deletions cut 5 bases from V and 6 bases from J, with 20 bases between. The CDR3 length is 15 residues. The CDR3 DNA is TGTGCCAGCAGTGACGGGGACAGCCGGAGGGGCGAGCAGTACTTC. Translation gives CASSDGDSRRGEQYF.

CDR3: CASSIRTASSGYGYTF. Here the CDR3 DNA reads TGTGCCAGCAGCATAAGGACGGCAAGCTCGGGCTATGGCTACACCTTC. The gene calls are TRBV7-2 and TRBJ1-2; D unclear. CDR3 length: 16 residues. Germline values: CDR1 SGHTA, CDR2 FQGNSA. V lost 5 bases and J lost 4, with 20 bases in between.

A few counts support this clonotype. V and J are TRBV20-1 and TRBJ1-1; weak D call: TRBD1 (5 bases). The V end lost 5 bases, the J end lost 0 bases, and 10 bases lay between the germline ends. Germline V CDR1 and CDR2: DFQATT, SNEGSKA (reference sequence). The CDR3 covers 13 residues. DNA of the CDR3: TGCAGTGCTCCCCGGGGGGTGAACACTGAAGCTTTCTTT. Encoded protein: CSAPRGVNTEAFF.

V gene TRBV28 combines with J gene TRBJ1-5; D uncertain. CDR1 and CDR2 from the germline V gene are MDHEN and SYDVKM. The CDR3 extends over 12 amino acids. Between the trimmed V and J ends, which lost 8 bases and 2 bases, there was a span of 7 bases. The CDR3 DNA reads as TGTGCCAGCCATTTTGGCAATCAGCCCCAGCATTTT. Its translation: CASHFGNQPQHF.

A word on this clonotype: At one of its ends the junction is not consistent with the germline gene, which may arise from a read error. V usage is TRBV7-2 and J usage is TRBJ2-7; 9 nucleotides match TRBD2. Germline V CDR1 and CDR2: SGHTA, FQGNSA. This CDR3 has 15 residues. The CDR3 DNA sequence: TGTGTCAGCAGCTTACTAGCGGGTGCCTCCTACGAGCAGTACTTC. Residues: CVSSLLAGASYEQYF.

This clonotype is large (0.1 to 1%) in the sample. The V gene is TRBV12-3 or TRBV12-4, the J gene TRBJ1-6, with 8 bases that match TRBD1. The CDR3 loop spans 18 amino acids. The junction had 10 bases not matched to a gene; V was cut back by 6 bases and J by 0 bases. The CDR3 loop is CASSRTGTKSSYNSPLHF. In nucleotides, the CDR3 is TGTGCCAGCAGCAGGACAGGGACTAAGAGCTCCTATAATTCACCCCTCCACTTT.

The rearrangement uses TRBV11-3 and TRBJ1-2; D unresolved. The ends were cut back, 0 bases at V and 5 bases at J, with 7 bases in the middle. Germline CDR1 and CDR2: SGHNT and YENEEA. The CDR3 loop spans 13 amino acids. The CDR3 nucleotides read TGTGCCAGCAGCTTAGAGCTCAGTTATGGCTACACCTTC. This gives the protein CASSLELSYGYTF.

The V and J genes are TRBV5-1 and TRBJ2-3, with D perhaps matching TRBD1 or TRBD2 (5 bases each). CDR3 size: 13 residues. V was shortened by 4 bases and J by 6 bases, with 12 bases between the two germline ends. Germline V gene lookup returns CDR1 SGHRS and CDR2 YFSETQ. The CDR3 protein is CASSRRGPDTQYF. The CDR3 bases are TGCGCCAGCAGCCGCCGGGGCCCCGATACGCAGTATTTT.

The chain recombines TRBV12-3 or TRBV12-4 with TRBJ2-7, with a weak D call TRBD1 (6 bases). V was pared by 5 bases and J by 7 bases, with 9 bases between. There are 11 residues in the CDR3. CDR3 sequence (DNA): TGTGCCAGCAGTCTAGACAGGGAGCAGTACTTC. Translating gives CASSLDREQYF.

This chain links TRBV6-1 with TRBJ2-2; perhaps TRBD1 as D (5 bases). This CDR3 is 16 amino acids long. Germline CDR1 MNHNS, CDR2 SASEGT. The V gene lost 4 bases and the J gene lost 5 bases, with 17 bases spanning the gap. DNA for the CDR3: TGTGCCAGCAGTGGGGGCAGTCCCATTCTAACCGGGGAGCTGTTTTTT. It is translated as CASSGGSPILTGELFF.

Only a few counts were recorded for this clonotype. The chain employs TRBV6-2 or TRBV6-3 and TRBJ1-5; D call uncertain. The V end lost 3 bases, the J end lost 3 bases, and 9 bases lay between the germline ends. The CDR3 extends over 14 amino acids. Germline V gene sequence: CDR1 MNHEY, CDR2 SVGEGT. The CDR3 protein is CASSYGKTNQPQHF. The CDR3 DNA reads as TGTGCCAGCAGTTATGGAAAAACCAATCAGCCCCAGCATTTT.

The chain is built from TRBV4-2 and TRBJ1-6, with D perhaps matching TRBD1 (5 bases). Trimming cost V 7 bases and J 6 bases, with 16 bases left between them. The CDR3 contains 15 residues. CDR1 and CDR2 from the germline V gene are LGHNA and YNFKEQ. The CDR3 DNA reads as TGTGCCAGCACCAGGGCCCTACTGCCTAATTCACCCCTCCACTTT. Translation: CASTRALLPNSPLHF.

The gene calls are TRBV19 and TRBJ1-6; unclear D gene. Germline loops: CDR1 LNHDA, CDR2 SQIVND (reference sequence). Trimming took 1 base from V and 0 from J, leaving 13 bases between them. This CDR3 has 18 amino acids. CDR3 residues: CASSIGMVGSSYNSPLHF. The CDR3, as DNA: TGTGCCAGTAGTATAGGGATGGTCGGGAGCTCCTATAATTCACCCCTCCACTTT.

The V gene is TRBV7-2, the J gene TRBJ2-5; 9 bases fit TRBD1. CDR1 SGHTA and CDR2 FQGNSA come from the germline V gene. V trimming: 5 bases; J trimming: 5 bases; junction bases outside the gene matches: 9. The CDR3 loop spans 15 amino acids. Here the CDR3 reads CASSPAGTGRETQYF. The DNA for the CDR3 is TGTGCCAGCAGCCCAGCCGGGACAGGGCGTGAGACCCAGTACTTC.

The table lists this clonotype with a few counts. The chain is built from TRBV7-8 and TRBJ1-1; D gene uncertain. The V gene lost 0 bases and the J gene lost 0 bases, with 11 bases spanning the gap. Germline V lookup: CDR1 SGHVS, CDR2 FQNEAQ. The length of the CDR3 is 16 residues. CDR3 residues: CASSLAQGQLNTEAFF. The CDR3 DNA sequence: TGTGCCAGCAGCTTAGCTCAAGGGCAATTGAACACTGAAGCTTTCTTT.

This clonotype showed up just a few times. The CDR3: CASSRGVAEAFF. The CDR3 nucleotides read TGTGCCAGCAGCAGGGGGGTAGCTGAAGCTTTCTTT. This sequence joins TRBV21-1 and TRBJ1-1; the table's D call of TRBD1 was not tested on the DNA. TRBV21-1 is a pseudogene. This CDR3 comprises 12 residues.

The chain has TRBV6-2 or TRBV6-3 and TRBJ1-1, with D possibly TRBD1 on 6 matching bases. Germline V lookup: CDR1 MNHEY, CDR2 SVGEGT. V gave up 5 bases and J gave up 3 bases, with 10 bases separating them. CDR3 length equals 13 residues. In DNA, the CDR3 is TGTGCCAGCAGTAGGGGGTTGTACACTGAAGCTTTCTTT. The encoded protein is CASSRGLYTEAFF.

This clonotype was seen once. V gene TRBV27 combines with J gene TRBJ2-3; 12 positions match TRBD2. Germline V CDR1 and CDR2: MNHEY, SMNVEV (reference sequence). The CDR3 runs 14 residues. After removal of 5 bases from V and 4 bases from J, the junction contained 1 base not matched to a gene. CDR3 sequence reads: CASSGLAGSDTQYF. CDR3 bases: TGTGCCAGCAGTGGACTAGCGGGATCAGATACGCAGTATTTT.

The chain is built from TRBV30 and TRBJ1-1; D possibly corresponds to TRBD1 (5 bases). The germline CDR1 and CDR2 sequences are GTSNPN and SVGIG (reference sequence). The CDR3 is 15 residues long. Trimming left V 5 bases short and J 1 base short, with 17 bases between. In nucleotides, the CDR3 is TGTGCCTGGGAGAGCGTATGGGGGGGGAACACTGAAGCTTTCTTT. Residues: CAWESVWGGNTEAFF.

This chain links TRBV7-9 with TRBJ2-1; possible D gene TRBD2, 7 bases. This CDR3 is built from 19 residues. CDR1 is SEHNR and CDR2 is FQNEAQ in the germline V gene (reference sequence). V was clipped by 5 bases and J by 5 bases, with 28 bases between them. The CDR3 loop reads CASSPRRGGTRRSDNEQFF. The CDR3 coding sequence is TGTGCCAGCAGCCCGAGGAGGGGGGGGACCAGAAGGTCAGACAATGAGCAGTTCTTC.

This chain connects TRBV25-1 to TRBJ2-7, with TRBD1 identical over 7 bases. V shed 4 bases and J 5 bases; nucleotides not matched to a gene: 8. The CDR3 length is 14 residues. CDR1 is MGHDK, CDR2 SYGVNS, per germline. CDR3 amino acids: CASSVDRVPHEQYF. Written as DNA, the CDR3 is TGTGCCAGCAGTGTTGACAGGGTTCCCCACGAGCAGTACTTC.

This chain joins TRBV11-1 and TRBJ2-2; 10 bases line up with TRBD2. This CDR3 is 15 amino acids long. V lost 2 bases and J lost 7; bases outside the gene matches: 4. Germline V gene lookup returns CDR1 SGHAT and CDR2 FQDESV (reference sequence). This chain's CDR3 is CASSLQRGGRGELFF. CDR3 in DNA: TGTGCCAGCAGCTTACAGCGGGGGGGCCGCGGGGAGCTGTTTTTT.

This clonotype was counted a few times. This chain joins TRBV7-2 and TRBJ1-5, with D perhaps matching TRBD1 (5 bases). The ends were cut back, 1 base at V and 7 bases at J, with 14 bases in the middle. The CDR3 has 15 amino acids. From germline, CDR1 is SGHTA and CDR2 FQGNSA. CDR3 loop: CASSLGGERDQPQHF. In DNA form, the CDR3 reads TGTGCCAGCAGCTTAGGCGGGGAGAGGGACCAGCCCCAGCATTTT.

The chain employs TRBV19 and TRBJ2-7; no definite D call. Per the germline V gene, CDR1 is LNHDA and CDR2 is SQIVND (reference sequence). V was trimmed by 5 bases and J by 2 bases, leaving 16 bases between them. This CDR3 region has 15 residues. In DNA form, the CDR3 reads TGTGCCAGTAGTTACGCCTTGGGTCACACCTACGAGCAGTACTTC. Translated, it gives CASSYALGHTYEQYF.

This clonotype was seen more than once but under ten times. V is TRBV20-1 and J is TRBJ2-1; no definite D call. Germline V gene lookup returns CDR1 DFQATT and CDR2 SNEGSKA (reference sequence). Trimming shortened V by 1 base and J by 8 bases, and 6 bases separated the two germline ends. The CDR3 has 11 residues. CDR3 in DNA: TGCAGTGCTAGAGGGGTAGATGAGCAGTTCTTC. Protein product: CSARGVDEQFF.